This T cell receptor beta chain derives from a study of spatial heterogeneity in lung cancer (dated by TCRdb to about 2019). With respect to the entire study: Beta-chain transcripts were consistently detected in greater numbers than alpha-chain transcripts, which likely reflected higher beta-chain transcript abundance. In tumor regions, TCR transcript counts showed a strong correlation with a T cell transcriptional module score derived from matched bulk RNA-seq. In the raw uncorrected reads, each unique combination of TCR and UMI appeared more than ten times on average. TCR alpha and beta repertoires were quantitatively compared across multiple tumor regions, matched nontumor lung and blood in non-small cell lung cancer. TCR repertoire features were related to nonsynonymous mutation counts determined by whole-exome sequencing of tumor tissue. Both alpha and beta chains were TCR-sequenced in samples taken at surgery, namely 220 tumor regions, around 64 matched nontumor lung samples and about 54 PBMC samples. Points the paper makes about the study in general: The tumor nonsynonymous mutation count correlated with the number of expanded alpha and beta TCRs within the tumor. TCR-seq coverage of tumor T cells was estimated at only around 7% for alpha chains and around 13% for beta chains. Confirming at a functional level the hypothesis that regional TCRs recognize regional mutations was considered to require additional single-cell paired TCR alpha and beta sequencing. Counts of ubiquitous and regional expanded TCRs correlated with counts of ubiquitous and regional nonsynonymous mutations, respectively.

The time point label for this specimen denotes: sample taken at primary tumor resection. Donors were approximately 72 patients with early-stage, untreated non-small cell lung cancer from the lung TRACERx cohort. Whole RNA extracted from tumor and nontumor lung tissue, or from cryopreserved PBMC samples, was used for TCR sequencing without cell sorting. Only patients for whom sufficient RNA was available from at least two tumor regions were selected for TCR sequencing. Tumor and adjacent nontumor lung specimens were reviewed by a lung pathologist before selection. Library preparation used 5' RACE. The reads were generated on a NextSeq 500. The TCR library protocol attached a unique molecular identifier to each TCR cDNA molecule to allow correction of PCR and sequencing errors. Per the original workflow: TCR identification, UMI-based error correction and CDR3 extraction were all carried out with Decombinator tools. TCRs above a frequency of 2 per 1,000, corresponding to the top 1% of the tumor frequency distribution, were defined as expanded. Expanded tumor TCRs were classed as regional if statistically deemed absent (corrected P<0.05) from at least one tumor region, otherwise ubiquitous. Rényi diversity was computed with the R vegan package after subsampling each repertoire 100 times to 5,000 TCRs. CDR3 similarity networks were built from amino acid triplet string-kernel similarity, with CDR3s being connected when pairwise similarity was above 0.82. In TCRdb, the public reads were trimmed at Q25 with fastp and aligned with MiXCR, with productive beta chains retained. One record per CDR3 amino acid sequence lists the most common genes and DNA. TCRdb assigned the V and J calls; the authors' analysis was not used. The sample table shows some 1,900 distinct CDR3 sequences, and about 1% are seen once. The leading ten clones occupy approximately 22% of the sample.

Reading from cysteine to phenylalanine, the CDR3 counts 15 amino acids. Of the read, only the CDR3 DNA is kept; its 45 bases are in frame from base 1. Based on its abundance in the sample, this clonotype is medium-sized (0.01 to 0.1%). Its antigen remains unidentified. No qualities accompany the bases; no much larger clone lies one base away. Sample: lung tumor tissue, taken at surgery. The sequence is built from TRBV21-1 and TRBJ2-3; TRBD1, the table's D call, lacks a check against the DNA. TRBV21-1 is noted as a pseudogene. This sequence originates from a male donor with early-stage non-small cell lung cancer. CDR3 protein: CALIAPWRDTDTQYF. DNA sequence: TGTGCCCTTATCGCCCCCTGGCGGGACACCGATACGCAGTATTTT.